This T cell receptor beta chain was documented in a study of Ad26.COV2.S vaccination and SARS-CoV-2 variants. From germline, CDR1 is SSHAT and CDR2 FNYEAQ (reference sequence). V shed 4 bases and J shed 9 bases, with 13 bases lying between them. This CDR3 is 13 amino acids long. Profiling relied on immunoSEQ multiplex PCR, and the TCRdb table lists in-frame clones only, not all of them. Here the sample spans approximately 90,000 clones, 82% being singletons. The V and J genes are TRBV7-7 and TRBJ2-1, with D tentatively TRBD1 or TRBD2 (5 bases each). The sequence was obtained from a human donor who had recovered from COVID-19. The specimen was peripheral blood, collected after recovery from COVID-19. This chain's CDR3 is CASSWGREGEQFF. The CDR3 nucleotides are TGTGCCAGCAGCTGGGGACGGGAAGGTGAGCAGTTCTTC.